Described below is a single T cell receptor (beta chain) sequence and its context. This specimen comes from a study of shared T cell receptors in the human thymus. Libraries were prepared by immunoSEQ multiplex PCR; TCRdb keeps only in-frame clonotypes and omits some of them. The top ten clones hold around 0.01% of a sample with 700,000 to 750,000 clones, 70% to 90% of them seen once. Trimming took off 4 bases at V and 4 bases at J, with 10 bases between the two ends. Germline CDR1 and CDR2: SNHLY and FYNNEI. The CDR3 extends over 13 amino acids. A further study also used this sample, focusing on human thymus T cells.

The TCR comes from a girl under three years old with a congenital heart defect. The chain combines TRBV2 with TRBJ1-2; no clear D gene. Sample: thymocytes. In DNA form, the CDR3 reads TGTGCCAGCAGTGGTTTTCTGTCCTATGGCTACACCTTC. Its protein product is CASSGFLSYGYTF.